The present TCR beta chain was sequenced within a study of cytomegalovirus exposure and HLA in healthy donors. Trimming left V 2 bases short and J 6 bases short, with 13 bases between. This CDR3 is built from 14 residues. CDR1 is MNHEY, CDR2 SVGAGI, per germline. Notes on this clone: Antigen unknown.

PCR amplification relied on 60 Vbeta primers (plus 13 Jbeta primers). This table comes from immunoSEQ multiplex PCR, and its TCRdb copy is limited to in-frame clones, with some not included. The repertoire holds tens of thousands of clones, with approximately 70% as singletons. Overall study results and limits: At a 0.05 false discovery rate, a later analysis found 16,951 TCR beta sequences to be associated with HLA alleles. Because they were indistinguishable, some V segments, including TRBV6-2 and TRBV6-3, were excluded.

Sequencing was carried out using PBMCs. This sequence was found in a woman aged 45-65 years in good health and CMV-seronegative. This chain connects TRBV6-5 to TRBJ1-1; TRBD1 might be the D (5 bases). The CDR3 loop reads CASSYGSLGAEAFF. DNA for the CDR3: TGTGCCAGCAGTTACGGCTCCTTAGGGGCTGAAGCTTTCTTT.